This T cell receptor beta chain was recovered during a study of OX40 agonist ivuxolimab in advanced cancers. Overall study context: Intravenous ivuxolimab at 0.01 to 10 mg/kg was given to patients every 2 weeks. Earlier anti-PD-1, anti-PD-L1 or anti-CTLA-4 therapy was permitted; 30% to 50% had received some. Three patients showed partial responses: one hepatocellular carcinoma and two cutaneous melanoma cases.

Study-wide results and caveats: Clones of CD4+ and CD8+ blood T cells grew by week 6 at doses of 0.1 to 3.0 mg/kg.

As concerns this clone: Its antigen is unknown.

The CDR3 is 14 residues long. Germline V gives CDR1 SGHNT, CDR2 YYREEE (reference sequence). V shed 4 bases and J shed 6 bases, with 14 bases lying between them. Sequencing used immunoSEQ multiplex PCR; TCRdb keeps in-frame clones, though not all of them. The repertoire has roughly 40,000 clones, 70% to 90% of them found once; the top ten carry approximately 16%. Sequenced here: CD4+ or CD8+ T cells sorted from blood, sampled in a trial of the OX40 agonist ivuxolimab. The sequence derives from an adult with an advanced solid tumor such as melanoma, head and neck, liver or kidney cancer. The chain combines TRBV5-4 with TRBJ2-4; maybe TRBD2 (5 bases). This chain's CDR3 is CASSALESGNIQYF. CDR3 DNA: TGTGCCAGCAGCGCACTAGAGTCCGGAAACATTCAGTACTTC.